This T cell receptor beta chain is drawn from a study of T cell changes during pregnancy in multiple sclerosis. TCRdb's table, derived via immunoSEQ multiplex PCR, lists solely in-frame clones and lacks some. The sample carries 50,000 to 65,000 clones, approximately 91% recorded once. Germline V lookup: CDR1 SNHLY, CDR2 FYNNEI. V lost 3 bases to trimming and J lost 6 bases, with 11 bases between them. The CDR3 length is 14 residues. This TCR derives from a female donor with multiple sclerosis, enrolled in a pregnancy study. This chain links TRBV2 with TRBJ2-2; no firm D call. The input for sequencing was peripheral blood, taken in the second trimester of pregnancy. Written as DNA, the CDR3 is TGTGCCAGCAGTGAGAGGCAACGGGCCGGGGAGCTGTTTTTT. It specifies CASSERQRAGELFF.